The sequence of this TCR beta chain was determined in a study of cytomegalovirus exposure and HLA in healthy donors. With 6 bases removed from V and 1 base from J, the gap between germline ends came to 19 bases. Germline V lookup: CDR1 MDHEN, CDR2 SYDVKM. The CDR3 has 16 amino acids. Points from the study as a whole: In all likelihood, a cluster of highly shared sequence variants was a sequencing artifact. The classifier reportedly diagnosed cytomegalovirus status with high specificity and sensitivity.

A note on this clone: What it binds is unknown.

The PCR contained 60 Vbeta and 13 Jbeta primers. The method was immunoSEQ multiplex PCR; TCRdb's version includes in-frame clones alone and lacks a portion of them. The sample has under 200,000 clones, roughly 84% seen once; the top ten hold roughly 1%. The V and J genes are TRBV28 and TRBJ2-7; perhaps TRBD1 as D (6 bases). The source of this sequence is a man aged 25-45 years in good health and CMV-seronegative. The sample comprised PBMCs. CDR3 amino acids: CASSPRQVFPSYEQYF. In DNA form, the CDR3 reads TGTGCCAGCAGCCCAAGACAGGTTTTTCCTTCCTACGAGCAGTACTTC.